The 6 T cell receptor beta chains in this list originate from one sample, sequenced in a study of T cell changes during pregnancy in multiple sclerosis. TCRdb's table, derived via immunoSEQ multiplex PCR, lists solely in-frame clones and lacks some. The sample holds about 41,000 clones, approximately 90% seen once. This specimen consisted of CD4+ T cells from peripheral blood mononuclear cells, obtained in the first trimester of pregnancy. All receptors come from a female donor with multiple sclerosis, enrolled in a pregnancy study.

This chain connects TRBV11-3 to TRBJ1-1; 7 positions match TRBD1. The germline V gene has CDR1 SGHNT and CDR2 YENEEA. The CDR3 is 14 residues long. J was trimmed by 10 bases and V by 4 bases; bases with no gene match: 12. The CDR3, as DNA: TGTGCCAGCAGCTCTTCGACGACAGGGTACGGAGCTTTCTTT. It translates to CASSSSTTGYGAFF.

The CDR3 bases are TGTGCCAGCTCAGCTCAGGGGGCGAGGGGTGAAGCTTTCTTT. This gives the protein CASSAQGARGEAFF. The V call is TRBV18, the J call TRBJ1-1, with 8 bases identical to TRBD1. Looked up from germline, CDR1 is KGHSH and CDR2 is LQKENI. V trimming: 5 bases; J trimming: 7 bases; junction bases outside the gene matches: 9. CDR3 length: 14 amino acids.

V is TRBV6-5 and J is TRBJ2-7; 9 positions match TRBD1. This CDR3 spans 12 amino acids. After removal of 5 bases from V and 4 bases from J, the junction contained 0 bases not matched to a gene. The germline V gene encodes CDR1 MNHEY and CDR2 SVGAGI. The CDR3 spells CASSGQGYEQYF. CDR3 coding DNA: TGTGCCAGCAGTGGACAGGGGTACGAGCAGTACTTC.

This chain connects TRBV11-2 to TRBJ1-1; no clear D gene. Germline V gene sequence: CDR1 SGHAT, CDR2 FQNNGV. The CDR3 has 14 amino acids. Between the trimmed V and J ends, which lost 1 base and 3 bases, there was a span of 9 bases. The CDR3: CASSLAEIDTEAFF. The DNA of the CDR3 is TGTGCCAGCAGCTTAGCCGAGATTGACACTGAAGCTTTCTTT.

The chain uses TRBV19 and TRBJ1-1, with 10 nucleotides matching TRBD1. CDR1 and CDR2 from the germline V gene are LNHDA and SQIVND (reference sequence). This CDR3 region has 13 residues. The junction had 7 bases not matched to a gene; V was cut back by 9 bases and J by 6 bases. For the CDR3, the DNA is TGTGCCAGCTCAAGGGACAGGGGATCTGAAGCTTTCTTT. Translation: CASSRDRGSEAFF.

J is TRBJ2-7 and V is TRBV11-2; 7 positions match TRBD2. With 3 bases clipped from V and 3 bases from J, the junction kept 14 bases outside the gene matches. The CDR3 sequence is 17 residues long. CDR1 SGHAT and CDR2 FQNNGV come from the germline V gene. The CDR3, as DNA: TGTGCCAGCAGCTTTCTGAGCGGGACGGCAAACGGCTACGAGCAGTACTTC. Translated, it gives CASSFLSGTANGYEQYF.